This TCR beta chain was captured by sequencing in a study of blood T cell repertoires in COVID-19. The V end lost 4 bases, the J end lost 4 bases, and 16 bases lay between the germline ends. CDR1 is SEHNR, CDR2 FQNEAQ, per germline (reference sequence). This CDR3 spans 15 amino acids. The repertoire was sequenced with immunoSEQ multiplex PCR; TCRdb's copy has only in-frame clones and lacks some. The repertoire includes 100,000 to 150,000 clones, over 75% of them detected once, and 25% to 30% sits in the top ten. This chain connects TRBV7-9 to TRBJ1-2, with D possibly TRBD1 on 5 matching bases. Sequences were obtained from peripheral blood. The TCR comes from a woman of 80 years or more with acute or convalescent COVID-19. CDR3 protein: CASSSGGSTGYGYTF. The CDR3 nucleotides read TGTGCCAGCAGCTCGGGGGGGTCTACTGGCTATGGCTACACCTTC.